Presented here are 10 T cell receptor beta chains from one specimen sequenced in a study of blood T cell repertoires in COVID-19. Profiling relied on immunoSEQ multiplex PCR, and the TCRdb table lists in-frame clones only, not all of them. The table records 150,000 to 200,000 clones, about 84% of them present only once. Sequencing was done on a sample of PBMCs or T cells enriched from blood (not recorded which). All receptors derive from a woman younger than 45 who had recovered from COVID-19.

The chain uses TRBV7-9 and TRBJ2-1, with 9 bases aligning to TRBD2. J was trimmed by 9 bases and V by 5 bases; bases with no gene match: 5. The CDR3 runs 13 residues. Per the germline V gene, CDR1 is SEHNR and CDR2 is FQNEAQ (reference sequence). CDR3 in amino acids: CASSQTSGGEQFF. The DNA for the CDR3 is TGTGCCAGCAGCCAGACTAGCGGCGGTGAGCAGTTCTTC.

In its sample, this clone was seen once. Here the CDR3 DNA reads TGTGCCAGCAGCCCCGGATCAAGGGGGAACACCGGGGAGCTGTTTTTT. Translating it yields CASSPGSRGNTGELFF. The chain is built from TRBV27 and TRBJ2-2; the D gene is possibly TRBD1 (5 bases). CDR3 length: 16 residues. Germline values: CDR1 MNHEY, CDR2 SMNVEV (reference sequence). V was trimmed by 6 bases and J by 1 base, leaving 15 bases between them.

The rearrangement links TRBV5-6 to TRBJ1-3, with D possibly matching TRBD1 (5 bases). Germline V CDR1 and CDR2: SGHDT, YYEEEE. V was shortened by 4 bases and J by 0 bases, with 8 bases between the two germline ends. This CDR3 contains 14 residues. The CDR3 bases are TGTGCCAGCAGCCCGACAGTCTCTGGAAACACCATATATTTT. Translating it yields CASSPTVSGNTIYF.

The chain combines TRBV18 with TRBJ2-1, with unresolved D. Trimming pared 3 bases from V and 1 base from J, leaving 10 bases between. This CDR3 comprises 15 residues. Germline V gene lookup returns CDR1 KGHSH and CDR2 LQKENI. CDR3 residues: CASSPQDGSYNEQFF. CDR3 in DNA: TGTGCCAGCTCACCTCAGGATGGATCCTACAATGAGCAGTTCTTC.

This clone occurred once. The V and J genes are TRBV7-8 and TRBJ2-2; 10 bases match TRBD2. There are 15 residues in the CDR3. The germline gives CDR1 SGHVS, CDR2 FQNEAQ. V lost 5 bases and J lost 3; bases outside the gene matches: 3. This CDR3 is CASSEREGYTGELFF. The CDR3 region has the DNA TGTGCCAGCAGCGAGCGGGAGGGCTACACCGGGGAGCTGTTTTTT.

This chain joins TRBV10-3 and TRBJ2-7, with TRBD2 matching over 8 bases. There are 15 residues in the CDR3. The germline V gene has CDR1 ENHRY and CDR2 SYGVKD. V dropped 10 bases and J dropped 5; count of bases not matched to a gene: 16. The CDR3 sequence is CATLGGAGGRNEQYF. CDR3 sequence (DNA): TGTGCCACCCTGGGGGGGGCGGGAGGTAGGAACGAGCAGTACTTC.

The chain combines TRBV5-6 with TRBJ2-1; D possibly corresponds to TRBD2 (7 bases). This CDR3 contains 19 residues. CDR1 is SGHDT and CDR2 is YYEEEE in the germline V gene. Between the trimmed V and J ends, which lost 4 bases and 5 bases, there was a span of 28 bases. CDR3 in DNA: TGTGCCAGCAGCCCCCCGGTGGACAGTCGGGTAGCGGGCGACAATGAGCAGTTCTTC. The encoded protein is CASSPPVDSRVAGDNEQFF.

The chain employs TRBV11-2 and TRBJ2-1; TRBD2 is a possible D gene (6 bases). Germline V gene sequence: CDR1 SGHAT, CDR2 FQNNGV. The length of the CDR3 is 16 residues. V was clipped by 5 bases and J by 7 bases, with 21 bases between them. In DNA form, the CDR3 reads TGTGCCAGCAGCCTCAGAGAGGGGAGGCGATGGAATGAGCAGTTCTTC. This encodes CASSLREGRRWNEQFF.

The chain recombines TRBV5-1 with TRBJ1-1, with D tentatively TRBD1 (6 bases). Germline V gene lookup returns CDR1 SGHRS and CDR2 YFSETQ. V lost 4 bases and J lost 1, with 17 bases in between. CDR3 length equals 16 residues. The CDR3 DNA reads TGCGCCAGCAGCGGGGGGCGGGGGCTCCAGAACACTGAAGCTTTCTTT. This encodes CASSGGRGLQNTEAFF.

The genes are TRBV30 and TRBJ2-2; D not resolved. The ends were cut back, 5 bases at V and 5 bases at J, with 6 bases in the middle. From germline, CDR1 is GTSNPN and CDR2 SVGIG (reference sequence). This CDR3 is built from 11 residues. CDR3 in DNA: TGTGCCTGGCTCAGGACCGGGGAGCTGTTTTTT. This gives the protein CAWLRTGELFF.